The source of this T cell receptor (beta chain) is a study of radiation and T cells in renal cell carcinoma. Study overall: Nephrectomy followed 15 Gy stereotactic body radiation by 4 weeks.

Stated time point: blood 2 weeks post-SBRT. Treatment denoted: 15 Gy SBRT to primary tumor, nephrectomy 4 weeks later. About this clone: Antigen unknown.

Regarding the study as a whole: Pretreatment tumor biopsies were lacking, so baseline clonotypes are unknown. In blood, top tumor clones expanded by 2 weeks, shrinking by 4.

V gave up 8 bases and J gave up 1 base; unmatched junction bases: 5. Germline V CDR1 and CDR2: SNHLY, FYNNEI. The CDR3 is made up of 16 amino acids. Data came from immunoSEQ multiplex PCR; TCRdb stores just in-frame clones and leaves some out. The sample yields 60,000 to 80,000 clones, 82% seen once. V is TRBV2 and J is TRBJ1-4; TRBD1 matches 12 bases. The clonotype originates from a man in his 60s with renal cell carcinoma. This specimen was blood, taken from a patient whose treatment included radiotherapy and nephrectomy. The DNA for the CDR3 is TGTGCCAGCGGGGACAGGGGGCAACGAACTAATGAAAAACTGTTTTTT. Encoded protein: CASGDRGQRTNEKLFF.